These 30 T cell receptor beta chains share one sample of origin, sequenced in a study of patients and donors after allogeneic stem cell transplantation. TCRdb redid the calling of the RT-PCR reads with MiXCR, one entry per CDR3 protein. The sample contains 90,000 to 120,000 distinct CDR3 sequences, approximately 40% of which appear only once. Sequenced: blood, either unsorted or a sorted T cell fraction (not recorded which). The receptors were sampled from a human donor who was either an allogeneic HSCT recipient or a stem cell or donor lymphocyte infusion donor (not recorded which). It is not recorded whose cells these are; they may come from a transplant donor.

The rearrangement links TRBV6-5 to TRBJ2-2; the D is unclear. The CDR3 has 12 amino acids. Germline CDR1 and CDR2: MNHEY and SVGAGI. V shed 2 bases and J shed 8 bases, with 6 bases lying between them. The CDR3 here is CASSYIMGELFF. DNA of the CDR3: TGTGCCAGCAGTTACATTATGGGGGAGCTGTTTTTT.

The chain recombines TRBV12-3 or TRBV12-4 with TRBJ1-1; D ambiguous. The V end was cut by 11 bases, the J end by 6 bases, with 13 bases between. CDR3 length: 11 amino acids. CDR3 residues: CASGFRAEAFF. DNA for the CDR3: TGTGCCTCGGGGTTTAGGGCTGAAGCTTTCTTT.

The J gene is TRBJ1-1, the V gene TRBV19; TRBD1 matches at 9 bases. The CDR3 is made up of 14 amino acids. CDR1 is LNHDA, CDR2 SQIVND, per germline (reference sequence). V shed 4 bases and J 4 bases; nucleotides not matched to a gene: 4. This CDR3 reads CASSTTGGGTEAFF. DNA of the CDR3: TGTGCCAGTAGTACAACAGGGGGCGGCACTGAAGCTTTCTTT.

This chain links TRBV6-6 with TRBJ2-7, with a possible D match to TRBD1 (5 bases). The germline V gene encodes CDR1 MNHNY and CDR2 SVGAGI (reference sequence). Trimming removed 6 bases from V and 2 bases from J, with 17 bases in between. This CDR3 contains 15 residues. The CDR3 DNA is TGTGCCAGCAGACCCCCTAAGGGGCATACCTACGAGCAGTACTTC. This sequence encodes CASRPPKGHTYEQYF.

The V and J genes are TRBV2 and TRBJ1-5; D unresolved. Germline CDR1 is SNHLY and CDR2 is FYNNEI. V lost 4 bases and J 3 bases, leaving 10 bases between the germline ends. This CDR3 has 14 amino acids. DNA for the CDR3: TGTGCCAGCAGTGCCCTAAAGTACAATCAGCCCCAGCATTTT. Its translation is CASSALKYNQPQHF.

This clonotype has a handful of counts. The rearrangement uses TRBV10-3 and TRBJ2-3; no firm D call. Trimming took off 4 bases at V and 1 base at J, with 12 bases between the two ends. Germline lookup yields CDR1 ENHRY and CDR2 SYGVKD. CDR3 length: 15 residues. The CDR3, as DNA: TGTGCCATCAGTGTCTTAGGGCTAGGCACAGATACGCAGTATTTT. The encoded protein is CAISVLGLGTDTQYF.

The chain carries TRBV5-1 and TRBJ2-3; TRBD1 matches at 11 bases. J gave up 2 bases and V 5 bases, and 7 bases lay outside the gene matches. The germline V gene has CDR1 SGHRS and CDR2 YFSETQ. The CDR3 runs 16 residues. This CDR3 reads CASSSGQGELTDTQYF. The DNA of the CDR3 is TGCGCCAGCAGTTCGGGACAGGGGGAACTCACAGATACGCAGTATTTT.

The rearrangement links TRBV28 to TRBJ1-1; a possible D gene is TRBD1 (6 bases). Per the germline V gene, CDR1 is MDHEN and CDR2 is SYDVKM. V lost 6 bases and J 5 bases, leaving 10 bases between the germline ends. The CDR3 extends over 12 amino acids. CDR3 nucleotides: TGTGCCAGCAGAGTCACAGGGACTGAAGCTTTCTTT. This codes for CASRVTGTEAFF.

This clonotype was observed a few times. The gene calls are TRBV12-3 or TRBV12-4 and TRBJ1-3; no clear D gene. Trimming took 1 base from V and 9 from J, leaving 16 bases between them. The CDR3 has 15 amino acids. The chain's CDR3 is CASSLGVVSEFTIYF. The CDR3 coding sequence is TGTGCCAGCAGTTTAGGAGTTGTGAGTGAATTCACCATATATTTT.

This clonotype was found a few times. The rearrangement links TRBV10-2 to TRBJ2-5; 7 bases line up with TRBD1. The CDR3 length is 12 residues. Losses at the gene ends were 6 bases for V and 4 bases for J; bases not matched to a gene: 2. In germline, CDR1 is WSHSY, CDR2 SAAADI. This chain's CDR3 is CASSDRAETQYF. Here the CDR3 DNA reads TGCGCCAGCAGCGACAGGGCAGAGACCCAGTACTTC.

This clonotype turned up a few times. V usage is TRBV4-3 and J usage is TRBJ2-3, with no clear D. The ends were cut back, 0 bases at V and 3 bases at J, with 4 bases in the middle. The CDR3 runs 13 residues. The germline V gene encodes CDR1 LGHNA and CDR2 YSLEER. The CDR3 reads CASSQDVTDTQYF. The DNA of the CDR3 is TGCGCCAGCAGCCAAGATGTAACAGATACGCAGTATTTT.

The gene calls are TRBV12-3 or TRBV12-4 and TRBJ2-2, with 9 bases lining up with TRBD2. The V gene end was trimmed by 2 bases and the J gene end by 8 bases; junction bases not matched to a gene: 9. The CDR3 covers 16 residues. CDR3 amino acids: CASSLMAGGPGGELFF. The CDR3 DNA is TGTGCCAGCAGTTTAATGGCGGGAGGGCCAGGGGGGGAGCTGTTTTTT.

This clonotype has a handful of counts. The chain joins TRBV11-2 to TRBJ1-2; D ambiguous. With 2 bases removed from V and 1 base from J, the gap between germline ends came to 8 bases. The CDR3 totals 14 residues. Germline V gene sequence: CDR1 SGHAT, CDR2 FQNNGV. CDR3 nucleotides: TGTGCCAGCAGCTTACAGGATTTTAACTATGGCTACACCTTC. Translated, it gives CASSLQDFNYGYTF. Supplemented by reference TRBV11-2 and TRBJ1-2, the full variable domain reads EAGVAQSPRYKIIEKRQSVAFWCNPISGHATLYWYQQILGQGPKLLIQFQNNGVVDDSQLPKDRFSAERLKGVDSTLKIQPAKLEDSAVYLCASSLQDFNYGYTFGSGTRLTVV.

CDR3 sequence (DNA): TGTGCCAGCAGCTTCAGTCCCGCAAGAGACGGCAAAAACATTCAGTACTTC. Translating it yields CASSFSPARDGKNIQYF. This chain joins TRBV7-9 and TRBJ2-4, with no clear D. This CDR3 is 17 amino acids long. The V gene's germline CDR1 is SEHNR and CDR2 FQNEAQ (reference sequence). V was clipped by 3 bases and J by 3 bases, with 18 bases between them.

Only a few counts were recorded for this clonotype. CDR3 in DNA: TGTGCCAGCAGTCGTCTAGCGGGAGGTTACAATGAGCAGTTCTTC. Amino acids: CASSRLAGGYNEQFF. The chain combines TRBV7-6 with TRBJ2-1, with TRBD2 matching 11 bases. V dropped 6 bases and J dropped 4; count of bases not matched to a gene: 5. This CDR3 is 15 amino acids long. Germline lookup yields CDR1 SGHVS and CDR2 FNYEAQ.

This clonotype was counted between two and nine times. The chain uses TRBV7-2 and TRBJ2-1; D is undetermined. Germline CDR1 reads SGHTA; CDR2 reads FQGNSA. The V gene lost 1 base and the J gene lost 5 bases, with 12 bases spanning the gap. The CDR3 loop spans 15 amino acids. This CDR3 reads CASSLGGVRNNEQFF. The DNA for the CDR3 is TGTGCCAGCAGCTTAGGTGGGGTTCGCAACAATGAGCAGTTCTTC.

The V call is TRBV5-1, the J call TRBJ2-5; tentative D call: TRBD1 (5 bases). Trimming left V 0 bases short and J 7 bases short, with 13 bases between. The CDR3 consists of 14 residues. Germline V gene data show CDR1 as SGHRS and CDR2 as YFSETQ. The CDR3 nucleotides are TGCGCCAGCAGCTTGGCTGACAGCACAGGGACCCAGTACTTC. Its protein is CASSLADSTGTQYF.

V and J are TRBV6-2 or TRBV6-3 and TRBJ1-2; TRBD1 matches 9 bases. The germline V gene has CDR1 MNHEY and CDR2 SVGEGT. V was clipped by 2 bases and J by 8 bases; unmatched bases: 6. The length of the CDR3 is 14 residues. The CDR3 sequence: CASSYTRQGDGYTF. The CDR3 DNA follows: TGTGCCAGCAGTTACACCCGACAGGGGGACGGCTACACCTTC.

This clonotype was detected a few times. This rearrangement joins TRBV12-3 or TRBV12-4 to TRBJ1-1; D gene ambiguous. The germline V and J ends were trimmed by 8 bases and 0 bases, with 13 bases remaining between them. The CDR3 covers 14 residues. DNA for the CDR3: TGTGCCAGCCGGGGAGGCTATATGAACACTGAAGCTTTCTTT. Its protein product is CASRGGYMNTEAFF.

The rearrangement uses TRBV7-8 and TRBJ1-5; D is uncertain. The CDR3 is made up of 15 amino acids. The V gene lost 2 bases and the J gene lost 5 bases, with 13 bases spanning the gap. Germline values: CDR1 SGHVS, CDR2 FQNEAQ. The CDR3 coding sequence is TGTGCCAGCAGCTTATTGCGAAGAGTCCATCAGCCCCAGCATTTT. It yields the protein CASSLLRRVHQPQHF.

The chain has TRBV7-9 and TRBJ1-2; D is unresolved. In germline, CDR1 is SEHNR, CDR2 FQNEAQ (reference sequence). The CDR3 loop spans 16 amino acids. With 2 bases removed from V and 0 bases from J, the gap between germline ends came to 13 bases. CDR3 amino acids: CASSLIFTGANYGYTF. The CDR3 DNA reads TGTGCCAGCAGCTTAATCTTTACGGGAGCTAACTATGGCTACACCTTC.

This clonotype was observed a handful of times. The chain has TRBV12-3 or TRBV12-4 and TRBJ2-1, with TRBD2 matching 9 bases. The CDR3 length is 15 residues. V lost 3 bases to trimming and J lost 4 bases; unmatched junction nucleotides: 4. CDR3 amino acids: CASSFAGGPYNEQFF. In nucleotides, the CDR3 is TGTGCCAGCAGTTTTGCGGGAGGGCCGTACAATGAGCAGTTCTTC.

The chain recombines TRBV2 with TRBJ1-2; a possible D gene is TRBD1 (6 bases). V lost 4 bases, J lost 3 bases, and 15 bases lay in between. This CDR3 is built from 15 residues. Germline CDR1 SNHLY, CDR2 FYNNEI. As DNA, the CDR3 is TGTGCCAGCAGTGGGATGAGGGGGAAGGACTATGGCTACACCTTC. Protein: CASSGMRGKDYGYTF.

This clonotype appeared a few times. The CDR3 sequence: CASSLGTATDTQYF. The CDR3 DNA reads TGCGCCAGCAGCCTCGGGACAGCGACAGATACGCAGTATTTT. This rearrangement joins TRBV5-1 to TRBJ2-3; 7 nucleotides agree with TRBD1. The CDR3 is 14 amino acids. After removal of 4 bases from V and 3 bases from J, the junction contained 5 bases not matched to a gene. Germline lookup yields CDR1 SGHRS and CDR2 YFSETQ. Full variable domain (outside the CDR3, taken from reference TRBV5-1 and TRBJ2-3): KAGVTQTPRYLIKTRGQQVTLSCSPISGHRSVSWYQQTPGQGLQFLFEYFSETQRNKGNFPGRFSGRQFSNSRSEMNVSTLELGDSALYLCASSLGTATDTQYFGPGTRLTVL.

This clonotype showed up just a few times. This chain joins TRBV24-1 and TRBJ2-2; 9 bases match TRBD1. This CDR3 region has 17 residues. V shed 1 base and J 2 bases; nucleotides not matched to a gene: 4. The germline CDR1 and CDR2 sequences are KGHDR and SFDVKD. CDR3 bases: TGTGCCACCAGTGATTTTCGGACAGGGGCCAACACCGGGGAGCTGTTTTTT. Protein sequence: CATSDFRTGANTGELFF.

This clonotype was seen more than once but under ten times. The chain is built from TRBV6-5 and TRBJ2-7; tentative D call: TRBD1 (6 bases). The CDR3 spans 14 residues. Germline V CDR1 and CDR2: MNHEY, SVGAGI. The germline V and J ends were trimmed by 0 bases and 1 base, with 7 bases remaining between them. The CDR3 DNA sequence: TGTGCCAGCAGTTACTCGGGGACATCCTACGAGCAGTACTTC. This gives the protein CASSYSGTSYEQYF.

CDR3 DNA sequence: TGTGCCAGCAGTCCCACTAGCGGTTACTTCTCTGGGGCCAACGTCCTGACTTTC. Protein: CASSPTSGYFSGANVLTF. J is TRBJ2-6 and V is TRBV27, with 8 positions matching TRBD2. The ends lost 5 bases at V and 0 bases at J; junction bases unmatched: 9. CDR3 size: 18 residues. Germline assignment: CDR1 MNHEY and CDR2 SMNVEV (reference sequence).

A single count supports this clonotype. Mismatch with germline at one junction end may stem from a read error. This rearrangement joins TRBV24-1 to TRBJ2-7, with a weak D call TRBD1 (6 bases). There are 14 residues in the CDR3. Germline V gene lookup returns CDR1 KGHDR and CDR2 SFDVKD. The CDR3 is CATSESGQISDLNF. The CDR3 DNA sequence: TGTGCCACCAGTGAATCTGGACAGATAAGTGATCTGAACTTC.

This clonotype was seen a few times. The chain employs TRBV29-1 and TRBJ1-2, with D tentatively TRBD1 (6 bases). The V end lost 1 base, the J end lost 4 bases, and 13 bases lay between the germline ends. This CDR3 region has 14 residues. Looked up from germline, CDR1 is SQVTM and CDR2 is ANQGSEA. The CDR3 reads CSVEGGGYTYGYTF. CDR3 DNA sequence: TGCAGCGTTGAAGGAGGGGGTTACACCTATGGCTACACCTTC. Drawing the rest from reference TRBV29-1 and TRBJ1-2, the complete variable domain is SAVISQKPSRDICQRGTSLTIQCQVDSQVTMMFWYRQQPGQSLTLIATANQGSEATYESGFVIDKFPISRPNLTFSTLTVSNMSPEDSSIYLCSVEGGGYTYGYTFGSGTRLTVV.

This clonotype occurred once. The gene calls are TRBV5-1 and TRBJ2-3; 11 bases fit TRBD2. Germline values: CDR1 SGHRS, CDR2 YFSETQ. This CDR3 region has 15 residues. Unmatched junction bases numbered 7, after V lost 4 bases and J lost 6 bases. The DNA of the CDR3 is TGCGCCAGCAGCCCTGCTAGCGGGAGGCGGGATACGCAGTATTTT. The encoded protein is CASSPASGRRDTQYF.